The 9 T cell receptor beta chains presented below share a single source sample, sequenced in a study of shared clonotypes between healthy human individuals. Using immunoSEQ multiplex PCR, the repertoire was profiled, and TCRdb retains in-frame clones only, with some absent. The data contain fewer than 2.5 million clones, approximately 94% of them seen just once; the ten biggest clones take up 0.35% to 0.45%. The sample was naive CD4+ T cells from PBMCs. Subset denoted: CD45RA+ positively selected. These TCRs come from a man between 18 and 29 years old in good health. Some clones in this sample may be carry-over from other donors' samples.

The chain links TRBV15 to TRBJ1-2; D remains unclear. This CDR3 region has 15 residues. In germline, CDR1 is LNHNV, CDR2 YYDKDF (reference sequence). The V end was cut by 1 base, the J end by 1 base, with 10 bases between. The CDR3, as DNA: TGTGCCACCAGCAGAGGGTCCTTGGATAACTATGGCTACACCTTC. Translation gives CATSRGSLDNYGYTF.

Only one count was recorded for this clone. The chain joins TRBV2 to TRBJ2-5, with a tentative D call TRBD1 (5 bases). V was pared by 11 bases and J by 1 base, with 17 bases between. CDR3 size: 14 residues. Germline V gene data show CDR1 as SNHLY and CDR2 as FYNNEI. CDR3 loop: CACLPQAFQETQYF. The CDR3 region has the DNA TGTGCCTGTCTGCCACAGGCCTTCCAAGAGACCCAGTACTTC. The full variable domain, rest sourced from reference TRBV2 and TRBJ2-5, is EPEVTQTPSHQVTQMGQEVILRCVPISNHLYFYWYRQILGQKVEFLVSFYNNEISEKSEIFDDQFSVERPDGSNFTLKIRSTKLEDSAMYFCACLPQAFQETQYFGPGTRLLVL.

In its sample, this clone was seen once. For the CDR3, the DNA is TGTGCCAGCAGCTTAGGGGGACCCGATCAGCCCCAGCATTTT. It specifies CASSLGGPDQPQHF. This chain joins TRBV7-3 and TRBJ1-5; TRBD1 is a possible D gene (5 bases). The V gene's germline CDR1 is SGHTA and CDR2 FQGTGA. The CDR3 has 14 residues. The germline V and J ends were trimmed by 2 bases and 5 bases, with 10 bases remaining between them.

J is TRBJ1-4 and V is TRBV7-2, with D uncertain. The ends were cut back, 5 bases at V and 5 bases at J, with 12 bases in the middle. This CDR3 is built from 14 residues. Germline CDR1 reads SGHTA; CDR2 reads FQGNSA. CDR3 in amino acids: CASSQRVGNEKLFF. CDR3 DNA sequence: TGTGCCAGCAGCCAAAGGGTAGGGAATGAAAAACTGTTTTTT.

Details on this clone: Other DNA sequences from this sample encode an identical CDR3 as well. The J gene is TRBJ2-1, the V gene TRBV7-3, with 11 positions matching TRBD2. The CDR3 has 15 amino acids. Trimming at V came to 4 bases and at J to 4 bases, leaving 3 bases not matched to a gene. The germline V gene has CDR1 SGHTA and CDR2 FQGTGA. The CDR3 loop is CASSSRLAGYNEQFF. The DNA of the CDR3 is TGTGCCAGCAGCTCCCGACTAGCGGGGTACAATGAGCAGTTCTTC.

The chain combines TRBV5-4 with TRBJ2-3, with a tentative D call TRBD2 (7 bases). V lost 3 bases and J 0 bases, leaving 14 bases between the germline ends. CDR1 SGHNT and CDR2 YYREEE come from the germline V gene (reference sequence). The CDR3 is 16 residues long. The CDR3 nucleotides are TGTGCCAGCAGCTGGGGCGGGGGCGGAAGCACAGATACGCAGTATTTT. This sequence encodes CASSWGGGGSTDTQYF.

This clone was seen more than once but under ten times. The chain uses TRBV28 and TRBJ1-5; D remains ambiguous. Germline CDR1 and CDR2: MDHEN and SYDVKM. This CDR3 region has 15 residues. With 2 bases removed from V and 2 bases from J, the gap between germline ends came to 10 bases. The CDR3 region has the DNA TGTGCCAGCAGTTTAAGGTGGGCGGGCAATCAGCCCCAGCATTTT. Amino acid sequence: CASSLRWAGNQPQHF.

This chain links TRBV7-6 with TRBJ2-1; TRBD2 matches 9 bases. The ends lost 1 base at V and 3 bases at J; junction bases unmatched: 10. Germline V CDR1 and CDR2: SGHVS, FNYEAQ. The CDR3 is 18 residues long. The chain's CDR3 is CASSLGLRSGRRYNEQFF. For the CDR3, the DNA is TGTGCCAGCAGCTTAGGGTTGAGGAGCGGGAGGCGCTACAATGAGCAGTTCTTC. The complete variable domain, with remaining parts taken from reference TRBV7-6 and TRBJ2-1, reads GAGVSQSPRYKVTKRGQDVALRCDPISGHVSLYWYRQALGQGPEFLTYFNYEAQQDKSGLPNDRFSAERPEGSISTLTIQRTEQRDSAMYRCASSLGLRSGRRYNEQFFGPGTRLTVL.

The gene calls are TRBV6-5 and TRBJ1-1, with no clear D. V was clipped by 5 bases and J by 1 base, with 11 bases between them. This CDR3 has 14 residues. Per germline, CDR1 MNHEY and CDR2 SVGAGI. CDR3 protein: CASSPLYGNTEAFF. The CDR3 bases are TGTGCCAGCAGTCCCCTTTATGGGAACACTGAAGCTTTCTTT.